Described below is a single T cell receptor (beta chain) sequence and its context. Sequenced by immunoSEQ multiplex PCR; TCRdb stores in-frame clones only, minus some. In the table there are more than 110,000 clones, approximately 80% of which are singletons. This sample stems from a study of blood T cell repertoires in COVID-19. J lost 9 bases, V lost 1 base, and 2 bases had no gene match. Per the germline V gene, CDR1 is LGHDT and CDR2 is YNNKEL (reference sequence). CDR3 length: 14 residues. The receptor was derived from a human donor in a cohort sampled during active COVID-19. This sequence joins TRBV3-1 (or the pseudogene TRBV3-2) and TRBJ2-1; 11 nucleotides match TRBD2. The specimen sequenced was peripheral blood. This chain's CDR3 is CASSQGLAGLEQFF. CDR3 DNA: TGTGCCAGCAGCCAAGGACTAGCGGGGCTTGAGCAGTTCTTC.